These 19 T cell receptor beta chains came from one sample sequenced in a study of shared clonotypes between healthy human individuals. Sequencing was performed with immunoSEQ multiplex PCR; in TCRdb, only in-frame clones are kept and a portion is missing. Altogether some 2,100,000 clones are present, approximately 94% being singletons, with the ten largest covering about 0.13%. Sequenced input: naive CD4+ T cells sorted from blood. Subset noted: CD45RA+ positively selected. The source is a man aged 18 to 29 in good health.

The J gene is TRBJ1-6, the V gene TRBV6-5; D might be TRBD1 (5 bases). Germline V gives CDR1 MNHEY, CDR2 SVGAGI. The V and J ends lost 0 bases and 7 bases respectively, with 13 bases between them. The CDR3 extends over 16 amino acids. The CDR3 nucleotides are TGTGCCAGCAGTTACTCTCAGGCAGGGAAGAATTCACCCCTCCACTTT. Its protein product is CASSYSQAGKNSPLHF.

Comment on this clone: Other DNA sequences from this sample encode an identical CDR3 as well. This chain connects TRBV20-1 to TRBJ1-1, with D unclear. V lost 5 bases to trimming and J lost 0 bases, with 4 bases between them. Germline-derived CDR1 and CDR2 are DFQATT and SNEGSKA (reference sequence). The CDR3 totals 11 residues. As DNA, the CDR3 is TGCAGTGCTGGCCTGAACACTGAAGCTTTCTTT. As protein: CSAGLNTEAFF.

The rearrangement uses TRBV27 and TRBJ1-1; D uncertain. This CDR3 contains 15 residues. The V end lost 1 base, the J end lost 1 base, and 10 bases lay between the germline ends. In germline, CDR1 is MNHEY, CDR2 SMNVEV (reference sequence). The CDR3, as DNA: TGTGCCAGCAGTTTATTCGGGATCGGGAACACTGAAGCTTTCTTT. The encoded protein is CASSLFGIGNTEAFF.

This clone has only one observation. This chain joins TRBV2 and TRBJ2-2, with D tentatively TRBD2 (6 bases). The CDR3 runs to 14 residues. Germline V CDR1 and CDR2: SNHLY, FYNNEI. The ends were cut back, 8 bases at V and 5 bases at J, with 15 bases in the middle. The CDR3 spells CASVARRGTGELFF. Here the CDR3 DNA reads TGTGCCAGCGTCGCGCGGAGGGGAACCGGGGAGCTGTTTTTT.

This chain uses TRBV7-9 with TRBJ1-5; TRBD1 matches at 8 bases. The V and J ends lost 7 bases and 4 bases, in that order; junction bases with no gene match: 15. The length of the CDR3 is 17 residues. Germline CDR1 reads SEHNR; CDR2 reads FQNEAQ (reference sequence). The CDR3 region has the DNA TGTGCCAGCATCCTAGAGACAGGGGAATATTCGAATCAGCCCCAGCATTTT. As protein: CASILETGEYSNQPQHF.

This chain joins TRBV6-5 and TRBJ1-2; D call uncertain. Trimming left V 2 bases short and J 8 bases short, with 12 bases between. CDR1 and CDR2 from the germline V gene are MNHEY and SVGAGI. This CDR3 is 13 amino acids long. As DNA, the CDR3 is TGTGCCAGCAGTTACACTCGGGTTTCAGGCTACACCTTC. This translates into CASSYTRVSGYTF.

The J gene is TRBJ2-2, the V gene TRBV12-5; 10 nucleotides align to TRBD1. CDR3 length: 17 residues. Germline CDR1 reads LGHNT; CDR2 reads FRNRAP. V shed 5 bases, J shed 10 bases, and the junction held 16 bases outside the gene matches. CDR3 nucleotides: TGTGCTAGTGGTCCGAGTCCGGGACAGGGGATGGGGATGGAGCTGTTTTTT. Protein sequence: CASGPSPGQGMGMELFF.

The chain combines TRBV25-1 with TRBJ2-7, with a weak D call TRBD2 (6 bases). CDR3 length: 15 residues. Trimming left V 6 bases short and J 4 bases short, with 19 bases between. Germline lookup yields CDR1 MGHDK and CDR2 SYGVNS. CDR3 protein: CASSSDLSGRYEQYF. Here the CDR3 DNA reads TGTGCCAGCAGCTCAGATCTTAGCGGTAGGTACGAGCAGTACTTC.

The chain combines TRBV4-1 with TRBJ2-1, with D uncertain. This CDR3 is built from 12 residues. In germline, CDR1 is MGHRA, CDR2 YSYEKL. V lost 4 bases to trimming and J lost 8 bases, with 9 bases between them. CDR3 bases: TGCGCCAGCAGCCTAGCAATGGATGAGCAGTTCTTC. It codes for CASSLAMDEQFF.

On this clone itself: Other DNA variants within this sample encode the same CDR3. The chain links TRBV5-1 to TRBJ1-3; 9 nucleotides match TRBD1. J lost 4 bases, V lost 3 bases, and 2 bases had no gene match. The CDR3 runs to 14 residues. Germline lookup yields CDR1 SGHRS and CDR2 YFSETQ. This CDR3 is CASSSGQGGNTIYF. The DNA of the CDR3 is TGCGCCAGCAGCTCAGGACAGGGGGGAAACACCATATATTTT.

The chain is built from TRBV5-1 and TRBJ1-5; 7 bases map to TRBD1. The CDR3 is 15 amino acids. V was pared by 2 bases and J by 5 bases, with 7 bases of the junction left unmatched. CDR1 is SGHRS, CDR2 YFSETQ, per germline. The CDR3 region has the DNA TGCGCCAGCAGCTTAGAGGGGGCCAGCGATCAGCCCCAGCATTTT. The encoded protein is CASSLEGASDQPQHF.

The rearrangement links TRBV7-6 to TRBJ2-3; D remains unclear. Per germline, CDR1 SGHVS and CDR2 FNYEAQ. Trimming stripped 1 base from V and 5 bases from J, with 7 bases between. The CDR3 extends over 13 amino acids. CDR3 sequence (DNA): TGTGCCAGCAGCTTAGGGGCGGTAGATACGCAGTATTTT. Residues: CASSLGAVDTQYF.

V is TRBV7-6 and J is TRBJ2-7; tentatively, D is TRBD1 or TRBD2 (6 bases each). Trimming took 4 bases from V and 6 from J, leaving 16 bases between them. Per the germline V gene, CDR1 is SGHVS and CDR2 is FNYEAQ. The CDR3 loop spans 14 amino acids. The DNA for the CDR3 is TGTGCCAGCAGCTCCACAGGGTTCGGGAGCGAGCAGTACTTC. Protein sequence: CASSSTGFGSEQYF.

The chain is built from TRBV4-3 and TRBJ2-5; 7 bases are a match to TRBD1. Germline V gene data show CDR1 as LGHNA and CDR2 as YSLEER. The V gene end was trimmed by 4 bases and the J gene end by 4 bases; junction bases not matched to a gene: 6. The CDR3 is 14 amino acids. The CDR3 sequence is CASSRQGLGETQYF. In DNA form, the CDR3 reads TGCGCCAGCAGCCGACAGGGATTGGGAGAGACCCAGTACTTC.

Note on this clone: Other nucleotide sequences from this sample produce the same CDR3. This chain's CDR3 is CASRAGGSDTQYF. The CDR3 nucleotides read TGTGCCAGCAGAGCGGGGGGGTCAGATACGCAGTATTTT. The V call is TRBV2, the J call TRBJ2-3, with TRBD2 identical over 10 bases. The CDR3 loop spans 13 amino acids. Germline loops: CDR1 SNHLY, CDR2 FYNNEI. V lost 6 bases to trimming and J lost 4 bases; unmatched junction nucleotides: 1.

The J gene is TRBJ1-1, the V gene TRBV6-5; D unresolved. This CDR3 is 13 amino acids long. Between the trimmed V and J ends, which lost 0 bases and 10 bases, there was a span of 12 bases. The germline CDR1 and CDR2 sequences are MNHEY and SVGAGI. CDR3 amino acids: CASSYSGHTRAFF. CDR3 DNA sequence: TGTGCCAGCAGTTACTCGGGCCACACGAGAGCTTTCTTT.

J is TRBJ1-3 and V is TRBV11-2; D remains ambiguous. V lost 0 bases and J lost 1, with 4 bases in between. Germline CDR1 and CDR2: SGHAT and FQNNGV. CDR3 size: 14 residues. The CDR3 sequence is CASSLDRSGNTIYF. CDR3 sequence (DNA): TGTGCCAGCAGCTTAGACAGGTCTGGAAACACCATATATTTT.

As to this clone: The sample contains more than one DNA sequence encoding this CDR3. The rearrangement links TRBV6-5 to TRBJ2-4, with D perhaps matching TRBD2 (5 bases). CDR3 length: 11 residues. CDR1 is MNHEY, CDR2 SVGAGI, per germline. V was trimmed by 6 bases and J by 7 bases, leaving 7 bases between them. This CDR3 reads CASSGGNIQYF. The CDR3 bases are TGTGCCAGCAGCGGCGGGAACATTCAGTACTTC.

The chain couples TRBV7-2 to TRBJ1-6; TRBD1 agrees at 9 bases. CDR1 is SGHTA and CDR2 is FQGNSA in the germline V gene. The CDR3 sequence is 14 residues long. With V trimmed by 5 bases and J by 10 bases, 6 bases remained unmatched. CDR3 DNA: TGTGCCAGCAGCCCCAGACAGGGGGACTCACCCCTCCACTTT. Protein: CASSPRQGDSPLHF.